This T cell receptor (beta chain) was found in a study of T cell changes during pregnancy in multiple sclerosis. CDR3 length: 13 amino acids. The J segment lost 6 bases and the V segment lost 6 bases, leaving 5 bases of the junction unmatched. The germline gives CDR1 ENHRY, CDR2 SYGVKD. Data came from immunoSEQ multiplex PCR; TCRdb stores just in-frame clones and leaves some out. This table holds 80,000 to 100,000 clones, about nine tenths found once. The starting material was peripheral blood, obtained in the second trimester of pregnancy. V gene TRBV10-3 combines with J gene TRBJ1-2; 9 positions agree with TRBD1. The receptor's source is a female donor in good health, enrolled as a control in a pregnancy study. CDR3 nucleotide sequence: TGTGCCATCAGGGGACAGGGCTGGGATGGCTACACCTTC. Protein: CAIRGQGWDGYTF.